The source of this T cell receptor beta chain is a study of tumor-infiltrating lymphocytes in primary liver carcinoma. About the research overall: Tumors were staged T1-T3 N0M0 and measured 4.2 to 10 cm across.

Total RNA and DNA came together from approximately 20-30 mg of bulk tissue without cell sorting. Every patient in the cohort had a primary liver carcinoma. That carcinoma was treated by surgical resection. Every tumor contributed samples taken at five separate regions. General study results and limits: The study found a significantly higher top-250-clone fraction in tumors than in blood (p = 0.039).

TCR beta cDNA was prepared out of approximately 470 ng total RNA by means of a constant-region primer. Nested multiplex PCR, run for three rounds with slightly modified ARM-PCR, yielded TCR beta libraries. For approximately 11 cycles apiece, the opening two PCR rounds ran with TRBV1-TRBV30 forward primers and a C-beta reverse primer. TCRdb recomputed calls from the multiplex PCR reads with MiXCR, one row per CDR3 protein. The table has some 190,000 distinct CDR3 sequences, around 85% seen once. The CDR3 runs 15 residues. The germline gives CDR1 KGHDR, CDR2 SFDVKD. The ends were cut back, 9 bases at V and 6 bases at J, with 20 bases in the middle. This clonotype appeared a few times. No antigen is known for it.

Sequencing was done on a sample of tumor tissue from primary liver carcinoma. This receptor was identified in a man aged 40-49 years with primary liver carcinoma and hepatitis B virus infection. This chain links TRBV24-1 with TRBJ2-1; D might be TRBD1 (5 bases). CDR3 residues: CATRAGISSGNEQFF. Here the CDR3 DNA reads TGTGCCACCCGCGCAGGGATATCCTCAGGCAATGAGCAGTTCTTC.